This paragraph covers one TCR beta chain sequence. This clonotype has at least ten counts. The antigen it recognizes is unknown. No clone much larger than this one lies a single base away; base qualities are absent. These data come from a study of early T cells in non-severe SARS-CoV-2 infection (dated by TCRdb to the early 2020s). Notes on the research overall: Because TCR sequencing was done on bulk RNA from unsorted whole blood, the alpha and beta chains could not be paired.

Here V drops 3 bases and J drops 6 bases, and the junction holds 9 bases not matched to any gene. The CDR3 contains 17 residues, cysteine and phenylalanine counted. Only the CDR3 region is kept as DNA, spanning 51 bases read in frame from base 1. The study was a case-control design nested within a healthcare worker cohort in London, UK, with weekly nasopharyngeal swab PCR tests and blood sampling. Healthcare workers were recruited between 23 and 31 March 2020, during the week of the UK lockdown, and were followed weekly for up to roughly 15 weeks. What the authors observed across the whole study: VDJdb matching was skewed toward anti-spike CD8 responses and likely underestimated virus-specific expansions by missing private and CD4 specificities.

The library was made by 5' RACE. Sequencing was performed on a NextSeq 500. In the TCR library protocol, unique molecular identifiers were attached to individual cDNA molecules to correct for PCR bias and sequencing error. Both TCR alpha and beta chains were sequenced, and tight co-correlation was observed between alpha and beta sequence abundances in each sample. In the paper's pipeline: V gene, J gene and CDR3 annotation of TCR sequences was performed with Decombinator V4. TCRs were defined as expanded if a significant change between any two time points was detected under a Poisson model with p below 0.0001. TCR abundances were normalised to the total number of TCRs sequenced in each sample and reported as counts per million. MAIT TCRs were defined by TRAV1-2 paired with TRAJ12, TRAJ20 or TRAJ33, and iNKT TCRs by TRAV10 paired with TRAJ18. VDJdb, accessed 1 November 2021, was searched for CMV, EBV and SARS-CoV-2 annotated TCRs, with TCRs annotated for multiple antigens excluded. TCRdb cleaned the public reads at Q25 with fastp, built clones with MiXCR and kept in-frame beta chains. Records with the same CDR3 protein are collapsed into one entry carrying the most frequent genes and DNA. The V and J calls were not made by the authors but by TCRdb's processing. This sample is represented by about 39,000 distinct CDR3 sequences; 4.7% of them were singletons. Approximately 4.8% of the sample is in the top ten clones.

The receptor's source is an adult who was a healthcare worker with PCR-confirmed SARS-CoV-2 infection or an uninfected control (not recorded which). Sequencing was performed on whole blood. The sequence links TRBV12-3 or TRBV12-4 to TRBJ2-3, and TRBD2 matches 13 of the central bases. The DNA reads as follows: TGTGCCAGCAGTTTCCCCACTAGCGGGGGGGCTGAGGATACGCAGTATTTT. This gives the protein CASSFPTSGGAEDTQYF.